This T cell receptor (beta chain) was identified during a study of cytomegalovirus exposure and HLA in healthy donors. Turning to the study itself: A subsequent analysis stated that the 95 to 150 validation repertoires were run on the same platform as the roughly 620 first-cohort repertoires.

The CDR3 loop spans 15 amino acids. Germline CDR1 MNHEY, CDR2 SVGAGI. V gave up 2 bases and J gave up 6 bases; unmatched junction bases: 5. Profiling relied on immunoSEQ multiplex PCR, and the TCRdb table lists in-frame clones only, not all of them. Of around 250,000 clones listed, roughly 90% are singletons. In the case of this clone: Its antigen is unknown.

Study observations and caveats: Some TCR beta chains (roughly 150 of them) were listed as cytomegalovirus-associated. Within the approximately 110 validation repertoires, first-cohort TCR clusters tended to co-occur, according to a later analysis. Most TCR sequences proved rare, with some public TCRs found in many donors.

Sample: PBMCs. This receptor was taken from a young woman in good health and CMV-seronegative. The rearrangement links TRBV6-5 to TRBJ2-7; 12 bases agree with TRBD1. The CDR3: CASSYPGQGAREQYF. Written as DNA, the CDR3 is TGTGCCAGCAGTTACCCGGGACAGGGGGCACGCGAGCAGTACTTC.